This TCR beta chain was sequenced in a study of T cells in Graves' hyperthyroidism and ophthalmopathy. Absent ophthalmopathy progression within 18 months defined stable Graves' hyperthyroidism. As regards this clonotype: The antigen is not known.

Regarding the study as a whole: Most thyroid-expanded clonotypes above 0.001 were also found in blood.

TCR beta CDR3 sequences were amplified from RNA transcripts. Using the HTBI primer set, a first-round RT-PCR was run on the TCR CDR3. TCRdb recomputed calls from the multiplex PCR reads with MiXCR, one row per CDR3 protein. The sample lists hundreds of thousands of distinct CDR3 sequences, 30% to 40% seen once, with around 32% in the top ten. Germline V CDR1 and CDR2: DFQATT, SNEGSKA (reference sequence). The CDR3 extends over 15 amino acids. After removal of 5 bases from V and 0 bases from J, the junction contained 7 bases not matched to a gene. The sequencing input was blood. V is TRBV20-1 and J is TRBJ2-7, with 10 positions matching TRBD2. This clonotype was sampled from a woman aged 35 to 49 with Graves' hyperthyroidism. The CDR3 coding sequence is TGCAGTGCTCATTCCCTAGCGGGGGACTCCTACGAGCAGTACTTC. It encodes CSAHSLAGDSYEQYF.